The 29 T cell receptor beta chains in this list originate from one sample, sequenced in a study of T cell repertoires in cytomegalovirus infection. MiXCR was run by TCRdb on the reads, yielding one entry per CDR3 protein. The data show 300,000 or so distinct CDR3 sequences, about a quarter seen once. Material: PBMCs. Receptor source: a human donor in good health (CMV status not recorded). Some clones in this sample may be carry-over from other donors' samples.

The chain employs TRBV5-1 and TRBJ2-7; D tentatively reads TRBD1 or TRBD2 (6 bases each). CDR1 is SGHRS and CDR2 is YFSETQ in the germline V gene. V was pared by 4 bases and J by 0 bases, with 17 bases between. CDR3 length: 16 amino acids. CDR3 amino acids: CASSPEGGRGSYEQYF. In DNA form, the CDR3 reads TGCGCCAGCAGCCCGGAGGGGGGCAGGGGCTCCTACGAGCAGTACTTC.

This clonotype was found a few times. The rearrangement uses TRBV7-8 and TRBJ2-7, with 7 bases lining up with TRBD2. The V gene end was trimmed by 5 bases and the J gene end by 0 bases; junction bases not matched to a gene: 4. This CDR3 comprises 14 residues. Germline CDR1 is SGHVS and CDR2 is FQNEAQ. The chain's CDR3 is CASSVLANSYEQYF. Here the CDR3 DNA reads TGTGCCAGCAGCGTACTAGCGAACTCCTACGAGCAGTACTTC.

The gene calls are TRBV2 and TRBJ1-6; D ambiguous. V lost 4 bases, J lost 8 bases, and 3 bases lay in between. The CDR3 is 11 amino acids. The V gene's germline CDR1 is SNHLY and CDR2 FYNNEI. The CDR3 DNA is TGTGCCAGCAGTGCCGATTCACCCCTCCACTTT. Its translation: CASSADSPLHF.

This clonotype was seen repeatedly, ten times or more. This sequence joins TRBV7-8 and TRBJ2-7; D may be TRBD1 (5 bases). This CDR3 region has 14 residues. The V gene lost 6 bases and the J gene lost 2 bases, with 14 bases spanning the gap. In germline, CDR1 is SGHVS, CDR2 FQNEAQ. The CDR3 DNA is TGTGCCAGCAGTTGGGGCAGCCAAGCCTACGAGCAGTACTTC. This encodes CASSWGSQAYEQYF.

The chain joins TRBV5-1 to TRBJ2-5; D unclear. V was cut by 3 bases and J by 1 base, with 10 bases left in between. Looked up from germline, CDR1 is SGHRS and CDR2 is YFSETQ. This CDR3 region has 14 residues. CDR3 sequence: CASSSLGSQETQYF. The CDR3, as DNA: TGCGCCAGCAGCTCCCTGGGATCCCAAGAGACCCAGTACTTC.

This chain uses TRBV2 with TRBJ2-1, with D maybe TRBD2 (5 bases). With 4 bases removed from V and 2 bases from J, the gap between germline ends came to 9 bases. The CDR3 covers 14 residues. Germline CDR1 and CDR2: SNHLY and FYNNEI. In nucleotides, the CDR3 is TGTGCCAGCAGTGGGGTGACTACCTACAATGAGCAGTTCTTC. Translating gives CASSGVTTYNEQFF.

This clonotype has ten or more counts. The CDR3: CASSFWTSGPYEQYF. The CDR3 DNA is TGTGCCAGCAGCTTTTGGACTAGCGGCCCCTACGAGCAGTACTTC. The V gene is TRBV7-2, the J gene TRBJ2-7, with 10 bases lining up with TRBD2. Germline V gene lookup returns CDR1 SGHTA and CDR2 FQGNSA. With 3 bases clipped from V and 2 bases from J, the junction kept 4 bases outside the gene matches. The length of the CDR3 is 15 residues.

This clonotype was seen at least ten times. The CDR3 DNA sequence: TGTGCCAGCACCCGCTGGGGTGCTTCAGCTAACTATGGCTACACCTTC. It specifies CASTRWGASANYGYTF. V gene TRBV6-2 or TRBV6-3 combines with J gene TRBJ1-2; D is unresolved. Germline loops: CDR1 MNHEY, CDR2 SVGEGT. V lost 7 bases and J 0 bases, leaving 18 bases between the germline ends. This CDR3 contains 16 residues.

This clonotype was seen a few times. CDR3 amino acids: CATRAAGVDTQYF. Written as DNA, the CDR3 is TGTGCCACCAGAGCAGCGGGGGTAGATACGCAGTATTTT. This sequence joins TRBV24-1 and TRBJ2-3; 8 nucleotides match TRBD2. CDR3 size: 13 residues. Trimming removed 7 bases from V and 5 bases from J; junction bases left unmatched: 4. Looked up from germline, CDR1 is KGHDR and CDR2 is SFDVKD.

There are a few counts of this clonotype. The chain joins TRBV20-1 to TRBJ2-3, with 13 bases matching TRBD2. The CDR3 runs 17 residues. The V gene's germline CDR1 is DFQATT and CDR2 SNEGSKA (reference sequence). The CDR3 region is CTTSTSGRAWDTDTQYF. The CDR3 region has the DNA TGCACAACTTCCACTAGCGGGAGGGCCTGGGACACAGATACGCAGTATTTT.

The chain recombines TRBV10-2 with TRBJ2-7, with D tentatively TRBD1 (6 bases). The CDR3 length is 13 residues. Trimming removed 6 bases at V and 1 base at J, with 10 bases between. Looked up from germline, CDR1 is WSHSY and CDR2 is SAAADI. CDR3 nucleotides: TGCGCCAGCAGCCAGACAGGATCCTACGAGCAGTACTTC. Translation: CASSQTGSYEQYF.

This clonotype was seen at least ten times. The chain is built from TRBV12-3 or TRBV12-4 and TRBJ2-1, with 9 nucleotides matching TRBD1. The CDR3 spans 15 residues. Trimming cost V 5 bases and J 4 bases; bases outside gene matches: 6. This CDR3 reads CASSPGQGVYNEQFF. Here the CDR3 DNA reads TGTGCCAGCAGTCCGGGACAGGGAGTGTACAATGAGCAGTTCTTC.

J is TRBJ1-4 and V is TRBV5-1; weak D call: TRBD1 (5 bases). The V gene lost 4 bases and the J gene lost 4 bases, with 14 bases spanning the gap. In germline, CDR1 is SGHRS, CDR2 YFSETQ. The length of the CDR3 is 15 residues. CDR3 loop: CASSPGDGDNEKLFF. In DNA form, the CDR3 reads TGCGCCAGCAGCCCCGGGGACGGAGATAATGAAAAACTGTTTTTT.

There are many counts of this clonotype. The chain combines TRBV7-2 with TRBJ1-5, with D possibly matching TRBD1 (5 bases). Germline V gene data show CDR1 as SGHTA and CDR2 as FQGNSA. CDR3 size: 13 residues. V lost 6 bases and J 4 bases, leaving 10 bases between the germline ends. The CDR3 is CASRQEWNQPQHF. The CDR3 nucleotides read TGTGCCAGCAGACAGGAGTGGAATCAGCCCCAGCATTTT.

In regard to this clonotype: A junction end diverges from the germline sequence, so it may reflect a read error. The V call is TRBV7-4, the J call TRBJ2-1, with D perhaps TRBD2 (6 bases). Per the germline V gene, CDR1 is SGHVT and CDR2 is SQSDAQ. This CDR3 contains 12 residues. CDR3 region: CASSPGARGLIF. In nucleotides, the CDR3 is TGTGCCAGCAGCCCCGGAGCTCGGGGGTTGATCTTC.

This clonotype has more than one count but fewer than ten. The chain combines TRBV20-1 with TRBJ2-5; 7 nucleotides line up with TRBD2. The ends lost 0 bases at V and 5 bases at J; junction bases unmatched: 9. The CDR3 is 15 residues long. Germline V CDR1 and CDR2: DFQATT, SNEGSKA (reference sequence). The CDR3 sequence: CSARDPWQGGETQYF. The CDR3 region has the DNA TGCAGTGCTAGAGATCCCTGGCAGGGAGGGGAGACCCAGTACTTC.

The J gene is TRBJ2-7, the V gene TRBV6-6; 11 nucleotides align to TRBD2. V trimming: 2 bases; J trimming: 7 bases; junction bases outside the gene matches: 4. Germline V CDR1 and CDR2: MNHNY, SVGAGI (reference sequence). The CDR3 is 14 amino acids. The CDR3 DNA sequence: TGTGCCAGCAGTTACGGGACTAGCGGTGGGGAGCAGTACTTC. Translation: CASSYGTSGGEQYF.

The DNA of the CDR3 is TGTGCCAGCAGTTGGGGGACGGGAAATGAGCAGTTCTTC. It encodes CASSWGTGNEQFF. V usage is TRBV6-2 or TRBV6-3 and J usage is TRBJ2-1; D is perhaps TRBD1 or TRBD2 (5 bases each). The germline V gene encodes CDR1 MNHEY and CDR2 SVGEGT. Trimming pared 4 bases from V and 7 bases from J, leaving 11 bases between. CDR3 size: 13 residues.

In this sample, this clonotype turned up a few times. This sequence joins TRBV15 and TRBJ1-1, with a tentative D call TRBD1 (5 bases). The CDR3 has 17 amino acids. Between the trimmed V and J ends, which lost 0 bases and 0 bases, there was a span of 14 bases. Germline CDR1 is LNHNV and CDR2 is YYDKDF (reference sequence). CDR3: CATSRDIGTVMNTEAFF. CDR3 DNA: TGTGCCACCAGCAGAGATATAGGGACGGTGATGAACACTGAAGCTTTCTTT.

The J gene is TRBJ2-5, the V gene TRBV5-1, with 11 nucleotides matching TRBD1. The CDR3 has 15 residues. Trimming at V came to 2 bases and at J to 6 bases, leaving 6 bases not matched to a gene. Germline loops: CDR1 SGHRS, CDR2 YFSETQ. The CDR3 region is CASSFVRTGGKTQYF. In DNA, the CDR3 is TGCGCCAGCAGCTTCGTGAGGACAGGGGGCAAGACCCAGTACTTC.

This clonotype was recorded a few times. For the CDR3, the DNA is TGTGCCAGCAGTCCAGACCGGGGCGGGACCCCATTTAATGAGCAGTTCTTC. Protein sequence: CASSPDRGGTPFNEQFF. The chain employs TRBV6-5 and TRBJ2-1, with a possible D match to TRBD2 (6 bases). The CDR3 has 17 residues. Germline CDR1 is MNHEY and CDR2 is SVGAGI. V dropped 5 bases and J dropped 7 bases, with 24 bases sitting between them.

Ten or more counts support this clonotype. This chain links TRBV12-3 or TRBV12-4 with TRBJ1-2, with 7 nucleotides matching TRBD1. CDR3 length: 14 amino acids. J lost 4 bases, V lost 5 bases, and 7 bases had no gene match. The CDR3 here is CASSPGTEIYGYTF. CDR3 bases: TGTGCCAGCAGTCCAGGGACAGAAATCTATGGCTACACCTTC.

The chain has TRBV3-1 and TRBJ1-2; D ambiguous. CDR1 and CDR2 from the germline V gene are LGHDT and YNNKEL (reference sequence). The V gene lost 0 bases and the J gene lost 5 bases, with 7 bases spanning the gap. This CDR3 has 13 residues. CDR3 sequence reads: CASSQDKRYGYTF. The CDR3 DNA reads TGTGCCAGCAGCCAAGATAAAAGATATGGCTACACCTTC.

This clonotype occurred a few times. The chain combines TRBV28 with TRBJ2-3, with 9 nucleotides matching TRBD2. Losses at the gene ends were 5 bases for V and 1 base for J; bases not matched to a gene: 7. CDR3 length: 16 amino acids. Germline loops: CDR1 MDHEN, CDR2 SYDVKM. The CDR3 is CASSGTSFTRTDTQYF. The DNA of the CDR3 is TGTGCCAGCAGTGGGACTAGCTTCACTCGCACAGATACGCAGTATTTT.

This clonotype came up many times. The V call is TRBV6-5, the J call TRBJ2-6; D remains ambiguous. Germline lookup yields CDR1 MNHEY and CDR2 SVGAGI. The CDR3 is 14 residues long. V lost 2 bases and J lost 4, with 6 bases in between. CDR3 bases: TGTGCCAGCAGTTACGTGTTGGGGGCCAACGTCCTGACTTTC. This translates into CASSYVLGANVLTF.

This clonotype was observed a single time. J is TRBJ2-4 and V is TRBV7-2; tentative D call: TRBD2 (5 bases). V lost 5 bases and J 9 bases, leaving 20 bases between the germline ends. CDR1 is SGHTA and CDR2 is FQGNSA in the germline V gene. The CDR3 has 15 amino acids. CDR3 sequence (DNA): TGTGCCAGCAGCGCCACAGCTCTAGCAAACGGCATTCAGTACTTC. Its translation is CASSATALANGIQYF.

As DNA, the CDR3 is TGTGCCAGCAGCTTGGGTGGCAGGACAAGCTCCTACGAGCAGTACTTC. Residues: CASSLGGRTSSYEQYF. The rearrangement joins TRBV5-4 to TRBJ2-7; TRBD1 is a possible D gene (5 bases). Germline lookup yields CDR1 SGHNT and CDR2 YYREEE (reference sequence). The germline V and J ends were trimmed by 0 bases and 0 bases, with 13 bases remaining between them. The CDR3 is 16 residues long.

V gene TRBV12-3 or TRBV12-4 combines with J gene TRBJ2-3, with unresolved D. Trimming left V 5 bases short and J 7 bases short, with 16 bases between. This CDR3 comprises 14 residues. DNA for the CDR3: TGTGCCAGCAGTCCTTCCCAGGCGAGAAATACGCAGTATTTT. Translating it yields CASSPSQARNTQYF.

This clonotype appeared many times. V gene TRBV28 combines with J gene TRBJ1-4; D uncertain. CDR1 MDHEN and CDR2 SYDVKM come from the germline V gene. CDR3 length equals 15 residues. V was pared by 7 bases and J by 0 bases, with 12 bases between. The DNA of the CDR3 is TGTGCCAGCATTCGAGGTGGGACAACTAATGAAAAACTGTTTTTT. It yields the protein CASIRGGTTNEKLFF.